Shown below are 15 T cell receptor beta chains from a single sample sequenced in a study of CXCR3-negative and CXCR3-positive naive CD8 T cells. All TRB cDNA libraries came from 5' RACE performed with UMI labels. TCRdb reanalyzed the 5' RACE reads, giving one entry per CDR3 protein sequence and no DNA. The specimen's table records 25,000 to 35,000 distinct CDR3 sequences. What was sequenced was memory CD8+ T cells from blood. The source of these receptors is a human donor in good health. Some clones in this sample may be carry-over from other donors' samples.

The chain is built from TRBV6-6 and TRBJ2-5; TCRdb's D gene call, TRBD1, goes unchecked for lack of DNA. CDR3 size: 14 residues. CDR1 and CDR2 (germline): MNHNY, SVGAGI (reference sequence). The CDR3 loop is CASRTGGLEETQYF.

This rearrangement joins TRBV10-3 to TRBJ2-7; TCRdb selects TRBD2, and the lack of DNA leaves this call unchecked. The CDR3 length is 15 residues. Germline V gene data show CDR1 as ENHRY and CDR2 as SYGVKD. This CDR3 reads CAISAGGVSSYEQYF.

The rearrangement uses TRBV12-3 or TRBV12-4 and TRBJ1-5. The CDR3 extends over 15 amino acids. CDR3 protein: CASSPDGLGNQPQHF.

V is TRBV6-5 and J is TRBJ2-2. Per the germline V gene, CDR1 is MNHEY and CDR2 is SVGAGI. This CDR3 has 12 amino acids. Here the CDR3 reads CASSFNTVELFF.

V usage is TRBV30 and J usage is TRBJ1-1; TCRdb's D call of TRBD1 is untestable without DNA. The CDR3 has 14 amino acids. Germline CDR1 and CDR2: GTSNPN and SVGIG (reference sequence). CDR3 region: CAWSVLKGGTEAFF.

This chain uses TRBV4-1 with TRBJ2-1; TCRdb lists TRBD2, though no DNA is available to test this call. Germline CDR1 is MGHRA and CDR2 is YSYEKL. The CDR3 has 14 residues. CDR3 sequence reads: CASSQVGSRDEQFF.

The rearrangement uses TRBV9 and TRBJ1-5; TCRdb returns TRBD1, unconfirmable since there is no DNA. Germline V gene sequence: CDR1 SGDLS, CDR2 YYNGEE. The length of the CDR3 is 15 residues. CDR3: CASSQTGSLHQPQHF.

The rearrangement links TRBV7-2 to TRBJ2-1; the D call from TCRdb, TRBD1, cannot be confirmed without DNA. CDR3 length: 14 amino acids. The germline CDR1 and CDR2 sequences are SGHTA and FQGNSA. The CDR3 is CASSYVAGLAEQFF.

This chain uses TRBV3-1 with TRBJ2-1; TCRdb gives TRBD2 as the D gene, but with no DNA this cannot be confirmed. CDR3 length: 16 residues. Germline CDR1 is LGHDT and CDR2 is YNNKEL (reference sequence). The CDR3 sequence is CASSQVPAGENNEQFF.

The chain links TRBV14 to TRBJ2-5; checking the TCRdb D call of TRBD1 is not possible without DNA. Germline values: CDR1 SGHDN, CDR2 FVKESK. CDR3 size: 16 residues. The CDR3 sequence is CASSQDLRGQWETQYF. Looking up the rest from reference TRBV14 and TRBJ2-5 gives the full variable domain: EAGVTQFPSHSVIEKGQTVTLRCDPISGHDNLYWYRRVMGKEIKFLLHFVKESKQDESGMPNNRFLAERTGGTYSTLKVQPAELEDSGVYFCASSQDLRGQWETQYFGPGTRLLVL.

The CDR3: CATLRTGGNQPQHF. This chain links TRBV28 with TRBJ1-5; the D call of TRBD1 rests on TCRdb alone, since no DNA is present to check it. The CDR3 totals 14 residues. The germline gives CDR1 MDHEN, CDR2 SYDVKM.

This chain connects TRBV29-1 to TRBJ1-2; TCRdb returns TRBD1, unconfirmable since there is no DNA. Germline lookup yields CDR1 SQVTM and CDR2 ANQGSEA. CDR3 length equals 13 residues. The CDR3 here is CSVELQGFYGYTF.

CDR3 sequence: CASSAHQNTGELFF. The rearrangement uses TRBV9 and TRBJ2-2. The CDR3 is made up of 14 amino acids. The germline V gene encodes CDR1 SGDLS and CDR2 YYNGEE.

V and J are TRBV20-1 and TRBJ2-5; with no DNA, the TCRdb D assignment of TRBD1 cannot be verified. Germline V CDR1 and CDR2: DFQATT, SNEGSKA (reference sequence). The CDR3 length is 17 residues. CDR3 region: CSARGIETGGLEETQYF.

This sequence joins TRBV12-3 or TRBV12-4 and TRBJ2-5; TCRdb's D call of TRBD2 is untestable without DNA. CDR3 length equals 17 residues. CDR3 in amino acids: CASSQAPGLAVEETQYF.